The rows below give T cell receptor beta chains drawn from one sample of a study of T cells in Graves' hyperthyroidism and ophthalmopathy. TCRdb reprocessed the multiplex PCR reads with MiXCR, giving one entry per CDR3 protein. The sample includes some 760,000 distinct CDR3 sequences, 11% to 15% seen only once; the top ten take 9.5% to 13%. What was sequenced was blood. The origin of the receptors is a woman aged 18-29 years with Graves' hyperthyroidism. CDR3s leave out the opening cysteine and the closing phenylalanine or tryptophan. D genes are given only for firm matches.

D gene: NA
J gene: TRBJ2-1
V gene: TRBV12-3/TRBV12-4
CDR3 protein: ASSFSIPPRNEQF

D gene: NA
J gene: TRBJ1-1
V gene: TRBV20-1
CDR3 protein: SASDTNTEAF

D gene: TRBD2
J gene: TRBJ2-5
V gene: TRBV7-8
CDR3 protein: ASSVSLAEETQY

D gene: NA
J gene: TRBJ1-1
V gene: TRBV18
CDR3 protein: ASSPPEQGRNTEAF

D gene: TRBD1
J gene: TRBJ1-1
V gene: TRBV3-1
CDR3 protein: ASSPRTGPNTEAF

D gene: NA
J gene: TRBJ1-1
V gene: TRBV12-3/TRBV12-4
CDR3 protein: ASIYTGNTEAF

D gene: NA
J gene: TRBJ1-4
V gene: TRBV3-1
CDR3 protein: ASSGKKLF

D gene: NA
J gene: TRBJ1-1
V gene: TRBV12-3/TRBV12-4
CDR3 protein: ASSLLGGLSDTEAF

D gene: TRBD2
J gene: TRBJ2-1
V gene: TRBV7-9
CDR3 protein: ASSRVRESGEQF

D gene: TRBD2
J gene: TRBJ2-5
V gene: TRBV20-1
CDR3 protein: SATDWSTSEQETQY

D gene: NA
J gene: TRBJ2-7
V gene: TRBV10-3
CDR3 protein: AISDSLGPESTYEQY

D gene: TRBD1
J gene: TRBJ2-5
V gene: TRBV20-1
CDR3 protein: SAGTGGAKTQY

D gene: TRBD1
J gene: TRBJ1-6
V gene: TRBV6-9
CDR3 protein: ASSYASGQGNSPLH

D gene: NA
J gene: TRBJ2-5
V gene: TRBV4-1
CDR3 protein: ASSPGGTVGQETQY

D gene: NA
J gene: TRBJ2-3
V gene: TRBV28
CDR3 protein: ASSSPGATPDTQY

D gene: NA
J gene: TRBJ1-5
V gene: TRBV20-1
CDR3 protein: SALRQRASSNQPQH

D gene: NA
J gene: TRBJ2-2
V gene: TRBV2
CDR3 protein: ASTERGLFPGELF

D gene: NA
J gene: TRBJ1-2
V gene: TRBV15
CDR3 protein: ATSKGVDYGYT

D gene: TRBD1
J gene: TRBJ2-3
V gene: TRBV5-1
CDR3 protein: ASSLSGTVGDTQY

D gene: TRBD1
J gene: TRBJ2-2
V gene: TRBV5-5
CDR3 protein: ASSPGQGRDTGELF

D gene: NA
J gene: TRBJ1-2
V gene: TRBV7-9
CDR3 protein: ASSLDRSLRHGYT

D gene: NA
J gene: TRBJ1-2
V gene: TRBV6-6
CDR3 protein: ASSYSMGGGYGYT

D gene: NA
J gene: TRBJ2-5
V gene: TRBV12-3/TRBV12-4
CDR3 protein: ASTFGVIKAQY

D gene: NA
J gene: TRBJ2-3
V gene: TRBV6-2/TRBV6-3
CDR3 protein: ASSWEPEADTQY

D gene: TRBD1
J gene: TRBJ1-1
V gene: TRBV20-1
CDR3 protein: SARDTGGHTEAF

D gene: TRBD2
J gene: TRBJ2-7
V gene: TRBV7-6
CDR3 protein: ASSPLDSGREEQY

D gene: NA
J gene: TRBJ2-3
V gene: TRBV2
CDR3 protein: ASSAAGKDTQY

D gene: NA
J gene: TRBJ1-5
V gene: TRBV5-6
CDR3 protein: ASTQGPDNQPQH

D gene: NA
J gene: TRBJ1-1
V gene: TRBV6-2/TRBV6-3
CDR3 protein: ASSYSPGVGAF

D gene: NA
J gene: TRBJ2-5
V gene: TRBV7-3
CDR3 protein: ASSLDIYETQY

D gene: NA
J gene: TRBJ2-4
V gene: TRBV6-2/TRBV6-3
CDR3 protein: ASRPSGSKNIQY

D gene: TRBD2
J gene: TRBJ2-1
V gene: TRBV24-1
CDR3 protein: ATSGIRDYTNEQF

D gene: NA
J gene: TRBJ2-1
V gene: TRBV7-9
CDR3 protein: ASSDRRLYNGQF

D gene: NA
J gene: TRBJ2-7
V gene: TRBV11-2
CDR3 protein: ASKVSGYEQY

D gene: TRBD1
J gene: TRBJ2-7
V gene: TRBV6-2/TRBV6-3
CDR3 protein: ASSYSGKGQGPYEQY

D gene: NA
J gene: TRBJ2-3
V gene: TRBV19
CDR3 protein: ASSIPRTGTDTQY

D gene: TRBD1
J gene: TRBJ2-7
V gene: TRBV24-1
CDR3 protein: ASPGTGGIYEQY

D gene: NA
J gene: TRBJ2-1
V gene: TRBV5-1
CDR3 protein: ASSPLVRSYNEQF

D gene: NA
J gene: TRBJ2-3
V gene: TRBV6-1
CDR3 protein: ASSRGGGRSTDTQY

D gene: TRBD2
J gene: TRBJ2-1
V gene: TRBV3-1
CDR3 protein: ASSQVVLASGLGGGGQF

D gene: TRBD1
J gene: TRBJ1-5
V gene: TRBV5-1
CDR3 protein: ASSAGTGPSNQPQH

D gene: NA
J gene: TRBJ1-2
V gene: TRBV20-1
CDR3 protein: SARSTANYGYT